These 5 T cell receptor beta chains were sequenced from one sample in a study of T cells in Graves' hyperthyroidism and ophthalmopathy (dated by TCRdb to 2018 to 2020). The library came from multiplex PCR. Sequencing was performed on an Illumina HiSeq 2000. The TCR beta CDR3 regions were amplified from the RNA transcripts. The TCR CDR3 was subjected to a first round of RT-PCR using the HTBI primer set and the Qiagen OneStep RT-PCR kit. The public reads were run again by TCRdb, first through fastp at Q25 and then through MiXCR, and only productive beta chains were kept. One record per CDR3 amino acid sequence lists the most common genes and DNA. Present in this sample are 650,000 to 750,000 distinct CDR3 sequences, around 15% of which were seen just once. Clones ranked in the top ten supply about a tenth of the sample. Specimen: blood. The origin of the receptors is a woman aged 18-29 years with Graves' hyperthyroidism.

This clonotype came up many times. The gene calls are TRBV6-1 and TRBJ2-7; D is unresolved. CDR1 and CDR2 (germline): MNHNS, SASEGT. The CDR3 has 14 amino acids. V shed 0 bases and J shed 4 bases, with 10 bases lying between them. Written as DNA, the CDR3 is TGTGCCAGCAGTGAAGCACCTTCAGATTACGAGCAGTACTTC. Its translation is CASSEAPSDYEQYF.

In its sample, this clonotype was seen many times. The chain's CDR3 is CATGEGKEQYF. The CDR3 coding sequence is TGTGCCACGGGTGAGGGGAAAGAGCAGTACTTC. This chain links TRBV2 with TRBJ2-7; TRBD1 or TRBD2 may be the D gene (5 bases each). Trimming stripped 10 bases from V and 7 bases from J, with 14 bases between. This CDR3 region has 11 residues. Germline V CDR1 and CDR2: SNHLY, FYNNEI.

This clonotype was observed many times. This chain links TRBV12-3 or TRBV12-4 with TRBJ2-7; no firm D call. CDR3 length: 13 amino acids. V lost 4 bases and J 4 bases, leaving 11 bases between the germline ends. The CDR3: CASSSDWSYEQYF. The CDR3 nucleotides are TGTGCCAGCAGTTCTGACTGGTCTTACGAGCAGTACTTC.

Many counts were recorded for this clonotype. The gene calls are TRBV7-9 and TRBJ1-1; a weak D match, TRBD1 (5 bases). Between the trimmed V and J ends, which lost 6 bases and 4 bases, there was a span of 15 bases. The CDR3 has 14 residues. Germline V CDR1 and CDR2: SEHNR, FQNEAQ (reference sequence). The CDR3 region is CASSATGAGTEAFF. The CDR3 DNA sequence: TGTGCCAGCAGTGCTACCGGGGCGGGCACTGAAGCTTTCTTT.

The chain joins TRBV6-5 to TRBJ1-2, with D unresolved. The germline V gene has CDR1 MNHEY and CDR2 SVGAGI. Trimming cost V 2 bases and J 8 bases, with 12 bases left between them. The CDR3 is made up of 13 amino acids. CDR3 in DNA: TGTGCCAGCAGTTACCCCCAAGGGTTAGGCTACACCTTC. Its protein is CASSYPQGLGYTF.